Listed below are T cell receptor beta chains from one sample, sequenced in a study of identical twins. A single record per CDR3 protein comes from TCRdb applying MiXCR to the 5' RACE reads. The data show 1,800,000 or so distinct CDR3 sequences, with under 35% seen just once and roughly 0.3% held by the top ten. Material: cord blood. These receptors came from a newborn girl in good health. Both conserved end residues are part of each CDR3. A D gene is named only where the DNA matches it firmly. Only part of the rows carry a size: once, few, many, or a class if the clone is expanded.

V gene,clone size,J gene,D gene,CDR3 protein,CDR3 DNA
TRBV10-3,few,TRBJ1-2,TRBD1,CAISQPRGSSYGYTF,TGTGCCATCAGCCAGCCCAGGGGGTCCAGCTATGGCTACACCTTC
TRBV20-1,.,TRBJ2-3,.,CSAREPSTDTQYF,TGCAGTGCTAGAGAACCCAGCACAGATACGCAGTATTTT
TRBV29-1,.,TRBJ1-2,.,CSVGSGYYGYTF,TGCAGCGTTGGTTCCGGGTACTATGGCTACACCTTC
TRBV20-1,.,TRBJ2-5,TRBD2,CSASLRGGYNEQYF,TGCAGTGCTAGCTTGCGGGGGGGCTACAATGAGCAGTACTTC
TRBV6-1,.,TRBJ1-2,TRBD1,CASSWGTGSYGYTF,TGTGCCAGCAGCTGGGGGACAGGGAGCTATGGCTACACCTTC
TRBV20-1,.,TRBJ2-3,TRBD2,CSARDTSWTSGRCPDTQYF,TGCAGTGCTAGAGATACTTCATGGACTAGCGGGAGGTGCCCAGATACGCAGTATTTT
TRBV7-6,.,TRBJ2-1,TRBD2,CASSLGLAGRQFF,TGTGCCAGCAGCTTAGGTCTAGCGGGGCGGCAGTTCTTC
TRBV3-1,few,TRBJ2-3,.,CASSQVGGIAQYF,TGTGCCAGCAGCCAAGTCGGCGGGATCGCGCAGTATTTT
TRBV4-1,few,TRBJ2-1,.,CASSQDASRLYNEQFF,TGCGCCAGCAGCCAAGATGCTAGCCGTCTATACAATGAGCAGTTCTTC
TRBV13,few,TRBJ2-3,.,CASRKRSSTDTQYF,TGTGCCAGCAGAAAGCGGAGTAGCACAGATACGCAGTATTTT
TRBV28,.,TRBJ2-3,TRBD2,CASSHPSGRSTDTQYF,TGTGCCAGCAGTCATCCTAGCGGGAGGTCCACAGATACGCAGTATTTT
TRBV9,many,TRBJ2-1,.,CASSVAAYNEQFF,TGTGCCAGCAGCGTAGCGGCCTACAATGAGCAGTTCTTC
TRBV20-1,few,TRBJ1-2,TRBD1,CSAPGQGAVNYGYTF,TGCAGTGCACCCGGACAGGGGGCGGTAAACTATGGCTACACCTTC
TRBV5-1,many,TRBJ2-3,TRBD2,CASSWTSRPLTDTQYF,TGCGCCAGCAGCTGGACTAGCCGTCCCCTCACAGATACGCAGTATTTT
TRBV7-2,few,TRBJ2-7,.,CASSLQGLSSYEQYF,TGTGCCAGCAGCCTACAGGGACTCAGCTCCTACGAGCAGTACTTC
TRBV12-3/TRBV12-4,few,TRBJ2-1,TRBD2,CASRDNRLAPNNEQFF,TGTGCCAGCAGGGACAACCGACTAGCGCCCAACAATGAGCAGTTCTTC
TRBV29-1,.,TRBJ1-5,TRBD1,CSVARTGDQPQHF,TGCAGCGTTGCCCGGACAGGGGATCAGCCCCAGCATTTT
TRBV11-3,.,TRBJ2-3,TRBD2,CASSGPTSGSTDTQYF,TGTGCCAGCAGCGGCCCGACTAGCGGAAGCACAGATACGCAGTATTTT
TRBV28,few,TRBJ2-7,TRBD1,CASSPPGRGRYEQYF,TGTGCCAGCAGTCCCCCTGGCAGGGGGCGGTACGAGCAGTACTTC
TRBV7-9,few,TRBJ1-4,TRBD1,CASSQHGTVNEKLFF,TGTGCCAGCAGCCAACACGGGACAGTGAATGAAAAACTGTTTTTT
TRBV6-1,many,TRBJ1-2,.,CASDGSFYGYTF,TGTGCCAGCGACGGCTCCTTCTATGGCTACACCTTC
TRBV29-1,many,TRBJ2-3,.,CSVDPRSGPTDTQYF,TGCAGCGTTGACCCACGGAGTGGACCGACAGATACGCAGTATTTT
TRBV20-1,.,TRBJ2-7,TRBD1,CSTRRDRRDEQYF,TGCAGTACTCGCCGGGACAGGCGCGACGAGCAGTACTTC
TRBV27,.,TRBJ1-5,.,CASSFVSGNQPQHF,TGTGCCAGCAGTTTTGTGAGCGGGAATCAGCCCCAGCATTTT
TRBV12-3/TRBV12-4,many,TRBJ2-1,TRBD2,CASRGLVSGNEQFF,TGTGCCAGCAGGGGACTAGTCTCGGGGAATGAGCAGTTCTTC
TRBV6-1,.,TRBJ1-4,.,CASSRNMDEKLFF,TGTGCCAGCAGTAGAAACATGGATGAAAAACTGTTTTTT
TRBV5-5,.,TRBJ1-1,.,CASSLASREPEAFF,TGTGCCAGCAGCTTGGCCTCGAGGGAGCCTGAAGCTTTCTTT
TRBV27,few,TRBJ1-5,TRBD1,CASSPRTGPLGNQPQHF,TGTGCCAGCAGTCCACGGACAGGGCCGTTAGGCAATCAGCCCCAGCATTTT
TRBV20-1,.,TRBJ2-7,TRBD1,CSARRTGGDSYEQYF,TGCAGTGCTAGGCGGACAGGGGGCGACTCCTACGAGCAGTACTTC
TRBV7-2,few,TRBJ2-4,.,CASSLGGHQNIQYF,TGTGCCAGCAGCTTAGGGGGCCATCAAAACATTCAGTACTTC
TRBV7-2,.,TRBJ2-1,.,CASSFDLISYNEQFF,TGTGCCAGCAGCTTCGATCTAATCTCCTACAATGAGCAGTTCTTC
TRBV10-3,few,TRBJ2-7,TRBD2,CAIAARTSDPYEQYF,TGTGCCATCGCTGCTCGGACTAGCGATCCCTACGAGCAGTACTTC
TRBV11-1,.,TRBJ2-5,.,CASSPRLVSEQYF,TGTGCCAGCAGTCCCAGACTAGTCAGTGAGCAGTACTTC
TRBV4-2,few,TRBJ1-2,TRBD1,CASSQDATGYGYTF,TGTGCCAGCAGCCAAGACGCGACAGGGTATGGCTACACCTTC
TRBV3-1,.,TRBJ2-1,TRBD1,CASSRQGQRYNEQFF,TGTGCCAGCAGCCGACAGGGGCAGCGCTACAATGAGCAGTTCTTC
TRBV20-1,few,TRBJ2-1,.,CSAREGTSSYNEQFF,TGCAGTGCTAGAGAGGGGACGAGCTCCTACAATGAGCAGTTCTTC
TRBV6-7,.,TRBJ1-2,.,CASSYEDRAHSGYTF,TGTGCCAGCAGTTACGAGGACCGGGCCCATTCTGGCTACACCTTC
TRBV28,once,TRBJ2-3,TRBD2,CASSLPTGLAGSHTDTQYF,TGTGCCAGCAGTTTACCCACGGGACTAGCGGGGTCCCACACAGATACGCAGTATTTT
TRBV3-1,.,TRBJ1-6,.,CAGSQQGSPLHF,TGTGCCGGCAGCCAACAGGGTTCACCCCTCCACTTT
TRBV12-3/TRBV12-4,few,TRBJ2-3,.,CASRGAADTQYF,TGTGCCAGCCGCGGGGCCGCGGATACGCAGTATTTT
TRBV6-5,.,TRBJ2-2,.,CASSYSKGQDIINTGELFF,TGTGCCAGCAGTTACTCGAAGGGTCAAGACATTATCAACACCGGGGAGCTGTTTTTT
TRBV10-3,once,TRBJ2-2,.,CAIRGGPSTGELFF,TGTGCCATCAGGGGGGGCCCCAGCACCGGGGAGCTGTTTTTT
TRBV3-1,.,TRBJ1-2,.,CASSMEGTLNYGYTF,TGTGCCAGCAGCATGGAGGGGACTCTGAACTATGGCTACACCTTC
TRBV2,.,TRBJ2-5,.,CASSSKTGRVKQYF,TGTGCCAGCAGCTCGAAGACAGGAAGGGTTAAGCAGTACTTC
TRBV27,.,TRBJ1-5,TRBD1,CASSLQGAYQPQHF,TGTGCCAGCAGTTTACAGGGGGCATATCAGCCCCAGCATTTT
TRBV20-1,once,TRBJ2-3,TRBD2,CSARDGWTSGRGDTRYF,TGCAGTGCTAGAGATGGGTGGACTAGCGGGAGAGGTGATACGCGGTATTTT
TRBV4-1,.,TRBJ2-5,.,CASSQVQRYQETQYF,TGCGCCAGCAGCCAAGTCCAGCGGTATCAAGAGACCCAGTACTTC
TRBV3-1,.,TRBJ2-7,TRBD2,CASSQAGGARYEQYF,TGTGCCAGCAGCCAAGCGGGGGGGGCCCGCTACGAGCAGTACTTC
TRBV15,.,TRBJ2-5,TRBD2,CATGRGGLAGGRKETQYF,TGTGCCACCGGCAGAGGCGGTCTAGCGGGGGGCCGGAAAGAGACCCAGTACTTC
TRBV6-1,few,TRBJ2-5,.,CASGGIPTGQYF,TGTGCCAGCGGTGGAATCCCCACGGGACAGTACTTC
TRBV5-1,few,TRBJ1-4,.,CASRKGGNEKLFF,TGCGCCAGCAGGAAGGGTGGAAATGAAAAACTGTTTTTT
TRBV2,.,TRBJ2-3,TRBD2,CASRTTSGRATDTQYF,TGTGCCAGCAGGACCACTAGCGGGAGGGCCACAGATACGCAGTATTTT